Listed below are T cell receptor beta chains from one sample, sequenced in a study of blood T cell repertoires in COVID-19. The protocol was immunoSEQ multiplex PCR, while the TCRdb copy is restricted to in-frame clones and leaves out a portion. The sample consists of 150,000 or so clones, 80% to 85% of them appearing once. Sequences were obtained from peripheral blood. The receptor set was obtained from a woman in her sixties with acute or convalescent COVID-19. CDR3s include the opening cysteine and the closing phenylalanine or tryptophan. The D gene is left open where the match is weak. Only part of the rows carry a size: once, few, many, or a class if the clone is expanded.

j_call clone_size v_call d_call cdr3_aa
TRBJ2-2 NA TRBV19 TRBD1 CASRGTAFTGELFF
TRBJ2-4 NA TRBV2 TRBD1 CASSEAGTGKPVGNIQYF
TRBJ2-5 NA TRBV10-3 TRBD1 CAISEAGQGRETQYF
TRBJ2-2 NA TRBV6-1 TRBD2 CASSEQAGGGTGELFF
TRBJ2-7 NA TRBV4-3 TRBD2 CASSQDLGVEREYEQYF
TRBJ2-5 NA TRBV4-3 TRBD2 CASSPGGLAGVETQYF
TRBJ2-3 NA TRBV19 TRBD1 CASSIPWDRTDTQYF
TRBJ1-1 once TRBV29-1 NA CSVAEAAEAEAFF
TRBJ1-2 NA TRBV3-1/TRBV3-2 NA CASSLRRWGSYGYTF
TRBJ2-7 NA TRBV5-1 TRBD1 CASSPGQEEGYEQYF
TRBJ2-7 NA TRBV6-6 TRBD2 CASSSGLAGPSYEQYF
TRBJ1-2 NA TRBV28 NA CASGFRVGGYTF
TRBJ1-2 NA TRBV9 NA CASSVGPEGSGGYTF
TRBJ2-1 NA TRBV2 NA CASSVGREQFF
TRBJ2-5 NA TRBV6-5 NA CASSAGPYQETQYF
TRBJ1-5 NA TRBV28 NA CASSPGGQPQHF
TRBJ1-2 NA TRBV6-5 TRBD1 CASSYSTRDRSGYTF
TRBJ2-6 NA TRBV7-9 TRBD1 CAGGGQGSGANVLTF
TRBJ1-3 NA TRBV9 NA CASSPGGFGNTIYF
TRBJ2-1 NA TRBV9 TRBD2 CASSVGLADYNEQFF
TRBJ2-1 NA TRBV24-1 TRBD2 CATSVRGLGVGNEQFF
TRBJ1-2 NA TRBV29-1 NA CSVAGGRFDYGYTF
TRBJ1-4 NA TRBV12-3/TRBV12-4 TRBD1 CASRDRGNEKLFF
TRBJ1-2 NA TRBV6-2/TRBV6-3 TRBD1 CASSYGTGDAGYGYTF
TRBJ1-2 NA TRBV28 TRBD1 CASSSDDPPPGTGQGYTF
TRBJ2-7 NA TRBV19 TRBD2 CASSKAAGGTLAYEQYF
TRBJ1-1 NA TRBV7-2 NA CASSLLQTNTEAFF
TRBJ1-2 NA TRBV19 TRBD1 CASSVRDRVTKGYTF
TRBJ2-7 NA TRBV5-6 TRBD1 CASSFPHRGGEQYF
TRBJ1-2 NA TRBV6-6 NA CASSPPGGRDYGYTF
TRBJ2-1 once TRBV6-1 NA CASSDQGVNNEQFF
TRBJ2-5 NA TRBV7-3 TRBD2 CASSAGREETQYF
TRBJ1-2 NA TRBV3-1/TRBV3-2 NA CASSQDEGEGGSDYGYTF
TRBJ1-6 NA TRBV3-1/TRBV3-2 NA CASRGTDNSPLHF
TRBJ1-4 NA TRBV30 NA CAWSGQATNEKLFF
TRBJ2-3 once TRBV19 TRBD1 CASSNTGGSTDTQYF
TRBJ1-6 NA TRBV9 TRBD1 CASSGGQRNSPLHF
TRBJ1-1 NA TRBV10-3 TRBD1 CAAGQGAGLAFF
TRBJ1-4 NA TRBV2 NA CASTLILVGGKLFF
TRBJ1-2 NA TRBV11-2 NA CASSFGRTANYGYTF
TRBJ1-2 NA TRBV6-5 TRBD1 CATAGQGLYGYTF
TRBJ1-2 NA TRBV7-9 TRBD1 CASSSDRGLYGYTF
TRBJ2-1 once TRBV7-2 TRBD1 CASRPQRTGYNEQFF
TRBJ2-1 NA TRBV7-9 NA CASSVMGKRTYNEQFF
TRBJ2-3 once TRBV11-3 TRBD2 CASSPREGHTQYF